The clone carrying this T cell receptor beta chain was observed at least ten times. Its specificity is unknown. Amplification targeted the TCR beta CDR3 regions, with RNA transcripts as the source material. The workflow started with a first-round RT-PCR run with HTBI primers and then moved on to a second-round multiplex PCR. TCRdb used MiXCR to reprocess the multiplex PCR reads, holding one entry per CDR3 protein. The sample includes roughly 610,000 distinct CDR3 sequences, 22% seen only once; the top ten take roughly 6.9%. This entry belongs to a study of Graves' ophthalmopathy and Graves' hyperthyroidism. General study points: The model forecast ophthalmopathy progression, reaching roughly 71% sensitivity and roughly 72% specificity.

V shed 7 bases and J 5 bases; nucleotides not matched to a gene: 8. This CDR3 is 14 amino acids long. The germline CDR1 and CDR2 sequences are MGHDK and SYGVNS. Other autoimmune diseases, uncontrolled infections, pregnancy and lactation each led to patient exclusion. The clonotype was recovered from a woman younger than 30 with stable Graves' hyperthyroidism. Some clones in this sample may be carry-over from other donors' samples. V usage is TRBV25-1 and J usage is TRBJ2-7; the match to TRBD1 covers 10 bases. Sequenced material: peripheral blood. The CDR3 bases are TGTGCCAGCACCCTCGGGACAGGGGTCGACGAGCAGTACTTC. Amino acid sequence: CASTLGTGVDEQYF.